These 18 T cell receptor beta chains were sequenced from one sample in a study of memory CD4+ T cells and cytomegalovirus serostatus. The sort gate was single viable CD3+CD4+CD8-CD45RO+ cells for memory CD4+ T cells. Sequencing was performed with immunoSEQ multiplex PCR; in TCRdb, only in-frame clones are kept and a portion is missing. The data show 27,000 or so clones, with 76% seen just once and 0.85% to 1.1% held by the top ten. The material sequenced was memory CD4+ T cells from blood. The receptors here all came from an adult in good health and CMV-seronegative.

The CDR3 spells CASSDHRASSYNEQFF. CDR3 nucleotide sequence: TGTGCCAGCAGCGACCACAGGGCGAGCTCCTACAATGAGCAGTTCTTC. This chain joins TRBV9 and TRBJ2-1, with D possibly TRBD1 on 6 matching bases. Trimming took 3 bases from V and 0 from J, leaving 13 bases between them. The germline V gene has CDR1 SGDLS and CDR2 YYNGEE. This CDR3 contains 16 residues.

This clone was detected only once. The chain links TRBV19 to TRBJ2-4, with D uncertain. Germline lookup yields CDR1 LNHDA and CDR2 SQIVND (reference sequence). The CDR3 is 15 residues long. The ends were cut back, 1 base at V and 5 bases at J, with 12 bases in the middle. CDR3 region: CASSIGAAGQNIQYF. The CDR3 nucleotides are TGTGCCAGTAGTATAGGGGCCGCTGGGCAAAACATTCAGTACTTC.

The chain has TRBV7-8 and TRBJ1-5; TRBD1 might be the D (5 bases). Trimming pared 0 bases from V and 4 bases from J, leaving 13 bases between. Germline assignment: CDR1 SGHVS and CDR2 FQNEAQ. This CDR3 contains 16 residues. The CDR3 spells CASSLAPPTVNQPQHF. CDR3 DNA sequence: TGTGCCAGCAGCTTAGCCCCCCCGACAGTAAATCAGCCCCAGCATTTT.

The V call is TRBV2, the J call TRBJ1-1, with TRBD1 identical over 7 bases. V was pared by 6 bases and J by 1 base, with 5 bases of the junction left unmatched. The CDR3 covers 14 residues. Germline values: CDR1 SNHLY, CDR2 FYNNEI. The CDR3 spells CASRSRGTNTEAFF. CDR3 nucleotide sequence: TGTGCCAGCAGGTCCAGGGGGACGAACACTGAAGCTTTCTTT.

The J gene is TRBJ2-1, the V gene TRBV7-2, with 8 nucleotides matching TRBD2. Germline V CDR1 and CDR2: SGHTA, FQGNSA. CDR3 length: 13 amino acids. The ends lost 5 bases at V and 6 bases at J; junction bases unmatched: 3. This chain's CDR3 is CASSGTRGNEQFF. The CDR3 DNA reads as TGTGCCAGCAGCGGGACTAGGGGCAATGAGCAGTTCTTC.

The chain carries TRBV7-2 and TRBJ2-7; 11 nucleotides line up with TRBD1. Germline trimming cut 3 bases from V and 4 bases from J; bases unmatched to any gene: 5. Germline assignment: CDR1 SGHTA and CDR2 FQGNSA. CDR3 length: 15 residues. The CDR3 sequence: CASSFRTGGEYEQYF. CDR3 nucleotides: TGTGCCAGCAGCTTCCGGACAGGGGGCGAGTACGAGCAGTACTTC.

V gene TRBV20-1 combines with J gene TRBJ1-2; D remains ambiguous. The V gene's germline CDR1 is DFQATT and CDR2 SNEGSKA (reference sequence). The V end lost 3 bases, the J end lost 0 bases, and 2 bases lay between the germline ends. The CDR3 is 11 residues long. In nucleotides, the CDR3 is TGCAGTGCTAGTCCTAACTATGGCTACACCTTC. Amino acid sequence: CSASPNYGYTF.

The V call is TRBV2, the J call TRBJ2-4; a possible D gene is TRBD1 (5 bases). There are 15 residues in the CDR3. Germline-derived CDR1 and CDR2 are SNHLY and FYNNEI. Trimming left V 6 bases short and J 0 bases short, with 12 bases between. For the CDR3, the DNA is TGTGCCAGCAGACGTTCACAGGAAGCCAAAAACATTCAGTACTTC. Translating gives CASRRSQEAKNIQYF.

The rearrangement uses TRBV11-3 and TRBJ2-1; D perhaps matches TRBD2 (6 bases). Germline V gene data show CDR1 as SGHNT and CDR2 as YENEEA. The V and J ends lost 0 bases and 5 bases respectively, with 26 bases between them. The CDR3 extends over 20 amino acids. In nucleotides, the CDR3 is TGTGCCAGCAGCTTAGAGGCGGAGGGGCGATTTTCAGGAAGCAACAATGAGCAGTTCTTC. Its translation: CASSLEAEGRFSGSNNEQFF. The whole variable domain, remainder taken from reference TRBV11-3 and TRBJ2-1, is EAGVVQSPRYKIIEKKQPVAFWCNPISGHNTLYWYLQNLGQGPELLIRYENEEAVDDSQLPKDRFSAERLKGVDSTLKIQPAELGDSAVYLCASSLEAEGRFSGSNNEQFFGPGTRLTVL.

The chain combines TRBV18 with TRBJ1-1, with a weak D call TRBD1 (5 bases). Germline assignment: CDR1 KGHSH and CDR2 LQKENI. This CDR3 is built from 15 residues. The germline V and J ends were trimmed by 3 bases and 7 bases, with 18 bases remaining between them. CDR3 coding DNA: TGTGCCAGCTCACCCCCCATGGGGCAATATGGTGAAGCTTTCTTT. Translation: CASSPPMGQYGEAFF.

V is TRBV4-3 and J is TRBJ2-1, with D uncertain. The CDR3 has 14 residues. In germline, CDR1 is LGHNA, CDR2 YSLEER. V gave up 3 bases and J gave up 9 bases, with 15 bases separating them. The DNA for the CDR3 is TGCGCCAGCAGCCAGTACAGCTTAACATCTGAGCAGTTCTTC. As protein: CASSQYSLTSEQFF.

This clone was seen a single time. The chain links TRBV28 to TRBJ1-2; D remains ambiguous. Per the germline V gene, CDR1 is MDHEN and CDR2 is SYDVKM. V lost 6 bases, J lost 6 bases, and 23 bases lay in between. CDR3 size: 16 residues. CDR3 DNA sequence: TGTGCCAGCAGCCCTTCTGGGAACTCCGCCGGGGATGGCTACACCTTC. Protein product: CASSPSGNSAGDGYTF.

This chain links TRBV18 with TRBJ2-7; TRBD1 might be the D (5 bases). Trimming pared 7 bases from V and 7 bases from J, leaving 11 bases between. This CDR3 has 11 amino acids. CDR1 KGHSH and CDR2 LQKENI come from the germline V gene. The DNA for the CDR3 is TGTGCCAGCTTTGAACGACAGGAGCAGTACTTC. Protein sequence: CASFERQEQYF.

The V and J genes are TRBV6-5 and TRBJ2-7; 10 nucleotides agree with TRBD2. This CDR3 contains 16 residues. Germline values: CDR1 MNHEY, CDR2 SVGAGI. J gave up 4 bases and V 0 bases, and 6 bases lay outside the gene matches. The DNA of the CDR3 is TGTGCCAGCAGTTACTCCACTCCGGGACTAGCGTACGAGCAGTACTTC. Encoded protein: CASSYSTPGLAYEQYF.

The chain uses TRBV28 and TRBJ2-3; D unresolved. V lost 2 bases and J lost 2, with 5 bases in between. Germline assignment: CDR1 MDHEN and CDR2 SYDVKM. The CDR3 has 13 amino acids. This chain's CDR3 is CASSLPDTDTQYF. CDR3 nucleotide sequence: TGTGCCAGCAGTTTACCGGACACAGATACGCAGTATTTT.

The rearrangement uses TRBV4-3 and TRBJ1-2, with 9 bases fitting TRBD1. Trimming cost V 1 base and J 7 bases; bases outside gene matches: 13. This CDR3 spans 17 amino acids. The germline CDR1 and CDR2 sequences are LGHNA and YSLEER. The DNA of the CDR3 is TGCGCCAGCAGCCAAGGGGGGAGTGGGACAGGGAGGGGTGGCTACACCTTC. Amino acid sequence: CASSQGGSGTGRGGYTF.

Comment on this clone: The sample contains more than one DNA sequence encoding this CDR3. The genes are TRBV7-2 and TRBJ1-3; TRBD1 aligns across 9 bases. Germline CDR1 and CDR2: SGHTA and FQGNSA. This CDR3 comprises 14 residues. Trimming removed 3 bases from V and 3 bases from J; junction bases left unmatched: 0. The CDR3 spells CASSLTGGGNTIYF. The CDR3 DNA sequence: TGTGCCAGCAGCTTGACAGGGGGTGGAAACACCATATATTTT.

J is TRBJ2-3 and V is TRBV7-2; 7 nucleotides match TRBD1. Germline CDR1 is SGHTA and CDR2 is FQGNSA. The junction had 15 bases not matched to a gene; V was cut back by 5 bases and J by 1 base. This CDR3 is 18 amino acids long. This chain's CDR3 is CASSTRQGEARGTDTQYF. The CDR3 region has the DNA TGTGCCAGCAGCACCCGACAGGGAGAGGCCCGTGGCACAGATACGCAGTATTTT.